A single T cell receptor beta chain is shown here with its context. These data belong to a study of cytomegalovirus exposure and HLA in healthy donors. Sequencing used immunoSEQ multiplex PCR; TCRdb keeps in-frame clones, though not all of them. The table records fewer than 120,000 clones, about 92% of them present only once. The junction had 7 bases not matched to a gene; V was cut back by 3 bases and J by 3 bases. The V gene's germline CDR1 is LGHNA and CDR2 YSLEER. The CDR3 has 17 residues. V usage is TRBV4-3 and J usage is TRBJ2-2; 10 bases are a match to TRBD2. Sequenced material: PBMCs. The source of this sequence is a young woman in good health and CMV-seronegative. The CDR3 reads CASSQDQRGGYTGELFF. The CDR3 DNA reads as TGCGCCAGCAGCCAGGATCAGCGGGGGGGGTACACCGGGGAGCTGTTTTTT.